This T cell receptor (beta chain) originates from a study of cytomegalovirus exposure and HLA in healthy donors (dated by TCRdb to 2016 to 2017). In terms of the full investigation: According to a later analysis, the roughly 130 validation repertoires were produced on the same platform as the 666 repertoires of the first cohort. Besides the first cohort of 550 to 750 subjects, a separate validation cohort made up of 120 or so different subjects was used. The study aimed to test whether cataloging public T cell receptors could reveal signatures of past pathogen exposure. To predict cytomegalovirus infection status, the study combined high-throughput TCR immunosequencing, statistical association of individual TCRs with disease status, and machine learning.

Library generation was performed with the immunoSEQ multiplex PCR assay. For the original study's pipeline: A statistical classification framework was built to diagnose cytomegalovirus status from the catalog of TCR beta chain sequences. Held by TCRdb, this immuneACCESS table contains in-frame sequences only and omits some clones. Under half of the omission traces to an unresolved V gene where checked; the cause of the rest is unknown. The D gene and trimming were derived from the DNA, and the V and J assignments and clone size from that table. The sample yields about 70,000 clones; 94% were counted once. The ten largest clones capture approximately 2.1% of the sample. Overall study results and their limits: In both the original and validation cohorts, the classifier was reported to diagnose cytomegalovirus status with high specificity and sensitivity. The validation cohort had no HLA typing available for a later analysis, so co-occurrence within that cohort was assessed over all 120 or so repertoires. The authors suggested that the approach could potentially be generalized to other disease states and immunological phenotypes. A later analysis found that TCRs clustered in the first cohort also tended to co-occur in the roughly 120 validation repertoires, with more than 90% of cluster scores above 0. The study listed 150 to 200 TCR beta chains as associated with cytomegalovirus. A few of the identified cytomegalovirus-associated TCR beta chains were confirmed in vitro to be specific for cytomegalovirus antigens. Most TCR sequences were seen in very few donors, while some public TCRs were found in many individuals.

The CDR3, cysteine through phenylalanine, is 14 amino acids long. Only the CDR3 DNA is retained, 42 bases long and in frame from the first base. After removal of 4 bases from V and 5 bases from J, the junction retains 5 bases not matched to a gene. For CDR1 and CDR2, the germline V gene (reference sequence) lists LNHDA and SQIVND. Of note for this clone: Its antigen has not been determined. Base quality data are lacking; no much larger clone is found one base away.

Separate from the approximately 670-subject first cohort, the validation cohort of about 130 subjects was the group to which the donors belonged. The TCR sequence derives from a woman younger than 35 in good health and CMV-seropositive. The material sequenced was PBMCs. The rearranged segments are TRBV19 and TRBJ1-3; the junction holds 7 bases that match TRBD1. CDR3 sequence: CASSTRQGRNTIYF. The DNA sequence is TGTGCCAGTAGTACCCGACAGGGAAGAAACACCATATATTTT.